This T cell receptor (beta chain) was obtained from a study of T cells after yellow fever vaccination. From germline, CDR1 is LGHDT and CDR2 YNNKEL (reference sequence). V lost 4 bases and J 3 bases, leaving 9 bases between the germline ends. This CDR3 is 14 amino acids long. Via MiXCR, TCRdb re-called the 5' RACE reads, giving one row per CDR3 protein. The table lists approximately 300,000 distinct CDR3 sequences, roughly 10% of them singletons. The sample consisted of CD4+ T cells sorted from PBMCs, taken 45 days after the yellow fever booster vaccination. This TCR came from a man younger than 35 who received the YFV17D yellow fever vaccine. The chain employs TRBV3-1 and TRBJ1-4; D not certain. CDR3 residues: CASSPSAANEKLFF. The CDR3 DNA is TGTGCCAGCAGCCCCTCGGCGGCTAATGAAAAACTGTTTTTT.